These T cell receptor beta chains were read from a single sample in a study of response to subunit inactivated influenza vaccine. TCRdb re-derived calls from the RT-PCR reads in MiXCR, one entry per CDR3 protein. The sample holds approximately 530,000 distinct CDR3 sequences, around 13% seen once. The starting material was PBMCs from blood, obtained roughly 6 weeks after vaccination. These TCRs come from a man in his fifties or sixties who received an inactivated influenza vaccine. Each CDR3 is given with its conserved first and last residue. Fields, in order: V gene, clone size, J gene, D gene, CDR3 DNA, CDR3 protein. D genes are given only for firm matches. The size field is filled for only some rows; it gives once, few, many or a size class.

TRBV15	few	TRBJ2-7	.	TGTGCCACCAGCAGAGGACAGGCCCACTCCTACGAGCAGTACTTC	CATSRGQAHSYEQYF
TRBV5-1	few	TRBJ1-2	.	TGCGCCAGCAGCCAGGATCCGGCGGGGGCTGGCTACACCTTC	CASSQDPAGAGYTF
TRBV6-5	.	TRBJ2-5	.	TGTGCCAGCAGTTCACCCTCGACAGGAATAGATTCAGAGACCCAGTACTTC	CASSSPSTGIDSETQYF
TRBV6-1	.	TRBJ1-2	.	TGTGCCAGCAACCCCAAGGGCCCCTACTATGGCTACACCTTC	CASNPKGPYYGYTF
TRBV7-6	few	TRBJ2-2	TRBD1	TGTGCCAGCAGGGGGGACAGTCGGTGGACCGGGGAGCTGTTTTTT	CASRGDSRWTGELFF
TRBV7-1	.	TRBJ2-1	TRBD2	TGTGCCAGCACCCTCAGCGGGAGGGTGGTCTTC	CASTLSGRVVF
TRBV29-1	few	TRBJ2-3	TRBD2	TGCAGCGCCCTGGGGGGGGAAGGGAGCACAGATACGCAGTATTTT	CSALGGEGSTDTQYF
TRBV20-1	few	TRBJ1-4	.	TGCAGTGCTACAGGGGCGGGTAATGAAAAACTGTTTTTT	CSATGAGNEKLFF
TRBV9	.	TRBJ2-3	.	TGTGCCAGCAGCGTCCCTAAATGGGCGGGCCGAGATACGCAGTATTTT	CASSVPKWAGRDTQYF
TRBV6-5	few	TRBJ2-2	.	TGTGCCAGCAGTTATCCCCCGGGACGGACGAACACCGGGGAGCTGTTTTTT	CASSYPPGRTNTGELFF
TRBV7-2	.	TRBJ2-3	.	TGTGCCAGCAGCTTACCGGTCCCCACGATAGATACGCAGTATTTT	CASSLPVPTIDTQYF
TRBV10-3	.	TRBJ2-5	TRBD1	TGTGCCATCAGTGAGTCCTCAGGGGGCTTGGAGACCCAGTACTTC	CAISESSGGLETQYF
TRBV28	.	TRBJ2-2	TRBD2	TGTGCCAGCAGTTTCTTGGTAGCGGGGGCCGGGGAGCTGTTTTTT	CASSFLVAGAGELFF
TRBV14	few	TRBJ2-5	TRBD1	TGTGCCAGCAGCCACCGACAGGGCTTGCAAGAGACCCAGTACTTC	CASSHRQGLQETQYF
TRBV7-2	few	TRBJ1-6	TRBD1	TGTGCCAGCAGAGAGACAGGGGGTAATTCACCCCTCCACTTT	CASRETGGNSPLHF
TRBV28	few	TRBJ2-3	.	TGTGCCAGCACCCCCTTACCGGCAGATACGCAGTATTTT	CASTPLPADTQYF
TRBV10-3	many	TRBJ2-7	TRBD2	TGTGCCATCAGTGAGTCCACCCCGACTAGCAGCGAGCAGTACTTC	CAISESTPTSSEQYF
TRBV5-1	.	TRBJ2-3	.	TGCGCCAGCAGCTTGTCGTTGGGGGCCCCTAGCACAGATACGCAGGATTTT	CASSLSLGAPSTDTQDF
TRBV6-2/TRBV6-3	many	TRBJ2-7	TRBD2	TGTGCCAGCAGTTACGCGACTAGCGGTAGGCTTACGAAGCAGTACTTC	CASSYATSGRLTKQYF
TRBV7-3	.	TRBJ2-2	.	TGTGCCAGCAGCCTGGTCGGCGGTTACACCGGGGAGCTGTTTTTT	CASSLVGGYTGELFF
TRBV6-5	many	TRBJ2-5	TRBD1	TGTGCCAGCAGTAACCCCCCGGACAGGGGGATGGAGACCCAGTACTTC	CASSNPPDRGMETQYF
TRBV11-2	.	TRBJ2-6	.	TGTGCCAGCAGCCTCAAGACCGGGACCATCGACTCTGGGGCCAACGTCCTGACTTTC	CASSLKTGTIDSGANVLTF
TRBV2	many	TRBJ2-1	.	TGTGCCAGCAGTGCTCAGGTCTACAATGAGCAGTTCTTC	CASSAQVYNEQFF
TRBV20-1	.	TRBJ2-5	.	TGCAGTGCTAGAGTAGCGGTAGAGACCCAGTACTTC	CSARVAVETQYF
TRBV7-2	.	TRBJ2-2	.	TGTGCCAGCAGCTCGAATCGCGTTAACACCGGGGAGCTGTTTTTT	CASSSNRVNTGELFF
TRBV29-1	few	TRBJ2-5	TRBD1	TGCAGCGTAGCACCCGGGACAGTCCAAGAGACCCAGTACTTC	CSVAPGTVQETQYF
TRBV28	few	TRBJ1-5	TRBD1	TGTGCCAGCAGGACAGGGGGTCGCAATCAGCCCCAGCATTTT	CASRTGGRNQPQHF
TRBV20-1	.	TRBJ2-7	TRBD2	TGCAGTGCTAGTTCCAGCGGGAGGGCCACCGAGCAGTACTTC	CSASSSGRATEQYF
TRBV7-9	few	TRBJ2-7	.	TGTGCCAGCAGCTTTGGACGGGTCTCCTACGAGCAGTACTTC	CASSFGRVSYEQYF
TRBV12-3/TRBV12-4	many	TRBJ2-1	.	TGTGCCAGTTACGGGGAGGGGGCTTACAATGAGCAGTTCTTC	CASYGEGAYNEQFF
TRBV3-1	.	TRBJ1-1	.	TGTGCCACCACCCAAGAAAGCCAGGGGAGGACTGAAGCTTTCTTT	CATTQESQGRTEAFF
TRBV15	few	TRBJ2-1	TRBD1	TGTGCCACCAGCAGGGGACAGTCCGATTACAATGAGCAGTTCTTC	CATSRGQSDYNEQFF
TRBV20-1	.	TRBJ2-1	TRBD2	TGCAGTGCTAGACCCCGCGGGAGAGGGTATGAGCAGTTCTTC	CSARPRGRGYEQFF
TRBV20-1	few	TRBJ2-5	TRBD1	TGCAGTGCTAGGAGACAGGGGCGCTTACAAGAGACCCAGTACTTC	CSARRQGRLQETQYF
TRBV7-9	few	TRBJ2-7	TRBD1	TGTGCCAGCAGTGCCGGGGCCGGGACAGCTTACGAGCAGTACTTC	CASSAGAGTAYEQYF
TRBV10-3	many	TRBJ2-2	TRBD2	TGTGCCATCAGCAAGCGGGAGGACACCGGGGAGCTGTTTTTT	CAISKREDTGELFF
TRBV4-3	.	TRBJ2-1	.	TGCGCCAGCAGCCAAGCGGCCATAGACGATGAGCAGTTCTTC	CASSQAAIDDEQFF
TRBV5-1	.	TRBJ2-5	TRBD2	TGCGCCAGCAGCTGGGATACTAGCGGGAGGCAAGAGACCCAGTACTTC	CASSWDTSGRQETQYF
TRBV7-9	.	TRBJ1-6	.	TGTGCCAGCAGCAAAGGGTTTTCACCCCTCCACTTT	CASSKGFSPLHF
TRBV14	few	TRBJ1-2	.	TGTGCCAGCAGCCAAGACCACGGAGGCGGCTACACCTTC	CASSQDHGGGYTF
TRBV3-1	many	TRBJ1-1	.	TGTGCCAGCAGGCTTCTCACAGGGAACGAAGCTTTCTTT	CASRLLTGNEAFF
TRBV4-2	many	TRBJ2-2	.	TGTGCCAGCAGCCAGGGGTATACCGGGGAGCTGTTTTTT	CASSQGYTGELFF
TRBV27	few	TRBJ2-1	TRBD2	TGTGCCAGCAGTTTAGTAGGACTAGCGGACAATGAGCAGTTCTTC	CASSLVGLADNEQFF
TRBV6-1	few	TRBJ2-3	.	TGTGCCAGCAGTGAAGCCTGGGACAATACGCAGTATTTT	CASSEAWDNTQYF
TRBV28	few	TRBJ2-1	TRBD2	TGTGCCAGCAGTTTCCCGGCTAGCGGTCCCCGGACCAAAGACAATGAGCAGTTCTTC	CASSFPASGPRTKDNEQFF
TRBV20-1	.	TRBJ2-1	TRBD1	TGCAGTGCTAGAGATGGAGGGACAGGGGATGTAGTCAGGCAGTTCTTC	CSARDGGTGDVVRQFF
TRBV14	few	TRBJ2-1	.	TGTGCCAGCAGCCATGACTTCTCCTACAATGAGCAGTTCTTC	CASSHDFSYNEQFF
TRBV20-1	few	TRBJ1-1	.	TGCAGTGCTAGGACGGATGGGACTGAAGCTTTCTTT	CSARTDGTEAFF
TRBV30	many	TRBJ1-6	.	TGTGCCTGGAGCATTGGGTTTGGTTCACCCCTCCACTTT	CAWSIGFGSPLHF
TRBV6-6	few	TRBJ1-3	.	TGTGCCAGCAGCCACCCCGAGGGGTACACCACATATTTT	CASSHPEGYTTYF
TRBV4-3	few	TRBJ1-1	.	TGCGCCAGCAGCCAAGATTTCGGGACAATCACTGAAGCTTTCTTT	CASSQDFGTITEAFF
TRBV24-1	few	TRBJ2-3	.	TGTGCCACCAGTGGGGGCGTTAGCACAGATACGCAGTATTTT	CATSGGVSTDTQYF
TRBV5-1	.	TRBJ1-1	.	TGCGCCAGCAGCACCTCAGGGAGCGGGAACACTGAAGCTTTCTTT	CASSTSGSGNTEAFF